This passage covers 15 T cell receptor beta chains from one sample sequenced in a study of graft-versus-host responses after intestinal transplantation. Sequencing used immunoSEQ multiplex PCR; TCRdb keeps in-frame clones, though not all of them. The table records around 96,000 clones, 80% to 95% of them present only once. The sequences come from PBMCs, collected just under 460 days after intestinal transplant. The origin of the receptors is a human patient who received an intestinal transplant, so some T cells may come from the graft donor.

This chain joins TRBV27 and TRBJ1-5; TRBD1 might be the D (5 bases). This CDR3 has 15 residues. CDR1 and CDR2 (germline): MNHEY, SMNVEV (reference sequence). Trimming removed 1 base from V and 5 bases from J, with 12 bases in between. The CDR3 sequence: CASSLYGRVDQPQHF. CDR3 DNA: TGTGCCAGCAGTTTATACGGCAGGGTTGATCAGCCCCAGCATTTT.

The rearrangement joins TRBV6-5 to TRBJ2-3; the D call may be TRBD1 or TRBD2 (5 bases each). Deletions cut 0 bases from V and 8 bases from J, with 15 bases between. Germline V lookup: CDR1 MNHEY, CDR2 SVGAGI. The CDR3 length is 15 residues. Here the CDR3 reads CASSYSSEGRGTQYF. CDR3 nucleotides: TGTGCCAGCAGTTACTCCTCCGAGGGAAGGGGTACGCAGTATTTT.

This clone showed up just a few times. The rearrangement joins TRBV4-2 to TRBJ1-3; D gene unclear. The CDR3 contains 16 residues. Trimming stripped 1 base from V and 0 bases from J, with 10 bases between. Germline CDR1 reads LGHNA; CDR2 reads YNFKEQ. The CDR3 is CASSQAGRRSGNTIYF. As DNA, the CDR3 is TGTGCCAGCAGCCAAGCCGGACGCCGCTCTGGAAACACCATATATTTT.

This sequence joins TRBV10-2 and TRBJ1-5; possibly TRBD1 for D (5 bases). CDR3 length: 15 amino acids. Germline CDR1 WSHSY, CDR2 SAAADI. Trimming left V 6 bases short and J 6 bases short, with 18 bases between. In nucleotides, the CDR3 is TGCGCCAGCAGGAGGGGTTCGCCCCTTTCTCAGCCCCAGCATTTT. The encoded protein is CASRRGSPLSQPQHF.

The V and J genes are TRBV6-5 and TRBJ2-7, with 10 bases identical to TRBD1. There are 14 residues in the CDR3. The junction had 10 bases not matched to a gene; V was cut back by 8 bases and J by 6 bases. CDR1 MNHEY and CDR2 SVGAGI come from the germline V gene. The CDR3 reads CASRRDRGPSEQYF. CDR3 nucleotides: TGTGCCAGCCGCCGGGACAGGGGCCCTTCCGAGCAGTACTTC.

The V and J genes are TRBV7-3 and TRBJ2-7; TRBD1 is a possible D gene (6 bases). Germline V lookup: CDR1 SGHTA, CDR2 FQGTGA. The CDR3 has 15 residues. Trimming took off 5 bases at V and 2 bases at J, with 16 bases between the two ends. For the CDR3, the DNA is TGTGCCAGCAGCATTCAGTCCGGGACACCCTACGAGCAGTACTTC. This encodes CASSIQSGTPYEQYF.

This clone was detected only once. This rearrangement joins TRBV7-8 to TRBJ2-2; D is ambiguous. Trimming removed 4 bases from V and 11 bases from J, with 11 bases in between. CDR3 length: 12 amino acids. Germline V gene sequence: CDR1 SGHVS, CDR2 FQNEAQ. CDR3 residues: CASSSALGELFF. For the CDR3, the DNA is TGTGCCAGCAGCTCTGCCCTCGGTGAGCTGTTTTTT.

The rearrangement uses TRBV10-3 and TRBJ1-1, with D unresolved. The CDR3 has 14 amino acids. V was clipped by 3 bases and J by 7 bases, with 15 bases between them. CDR1 is ENHRY and CDR2 is SYGVKD in the germline V gene. The CDR3 nucleotides read TGTGCCATCAGTGATGTGGATGCCTTACATGAAGCTTTCTTT. This codes for CAISDVDALHEAFF.

This rearrangement joins TRBV5-4 to TRBJ1-5; possible D gene TRBD1, 6 bases. Germline CDR1 is SGHNT and CDR2 is YYREEE (reference sequence). The CDR3 covers 15 residues. V lost 5 bases to trimming and J lost 1 base, with 13 bases between them. The CDR3 reads CASSSGGQSNQPQHF. In DNA, the CDR3 is TGTGCCAGCAGTTCCGGGGGCCAGAGCAATCAGCCCCAGCATTTT.

To note about this clone: The same CDR3 can be traced to other DNA sequences in this sample. The chain uses TRBV6-4 and TRBJ2-3, with 7 nucleotides matching TRBD2. The CDR3 covers 15 residues. V was pared by 0 bases and J by 1 base, with 1 base of the junction left unmatched. Germline V gene lookup returns CDR1 MRHNA and CDR2 SNTAGT. The CDR3 DNA reads as TGTGCCAGCAGTGACTCTCGGGGGGGCACAGATACGCAGTATTTT. Its protein product is CASSDSRGGTDTQYF.

Regarding this clone: Other nucleotide sequences from this sample produce the same CDR3. The gene calls are TRBV7-6 and TRBJ1-1, with D possibly being TRBD1 (5 bases). V was cut by 5 bases and J by 8 bases, with 24 bases left in between. Germline V gives CDR1 SGHVS, CDR2 FNYEAQ. CDR3 size: 16 residues. CDR3 sequence reads: CASSRLPVWDGTEAFF. The CDR3 DNA is TGTGCCAGCAGCCGACTACCCGTCTGGGACGGGACCGAAGCTTTCTTT.

V usage is TRBV18 and J usage is TRBJ2-7; a possible D gene is TRBD2 (5 bases). Looked up from germline, CDR1 is KGHSH and CDR2 is LQKENI. The CDR3 length is 15 residues. V was cut by 1 base and J by 5 bases, with 15 bases left in between. The CDR3 DNA follows: TGTGCCAGCTCACCACGGTCAGGAGCGGTCCACGAGCAGTACTTC. Its protein is CASSPRSGAVHEQYF.

V gene TRBV29-1 combines with J gene TRBJ2-1, with TRBD2 matching over 11 bases. The CDR3 covers 14 residues. Germline V gene lookup returns CDR1 SQVTM and CDR2 ANQGSEA. V lost 7 bases, J lost 4 bases, and 6 bases stayed unmatched. For the CDR3, the DNA is TGCAGCGCCCCCGGGACTAGCGGATACAATGAGCAGTTCTTC. Protein sequence: CSAPGTSGYNEQFF.

The chain joins TRBV10-2 to TRBJ1-5, with D unclear. Germline values: CDR1 WSHSY, CDR2 SAAADI. This CDR3 comprises 15 residues. V was cut by 5 bases and J by 5 bases, with 16 bases left in between. The CDR3 sequence: CASSKRAIGDQPQHF. Written as DNA, the CDR3 is TGCGCCAGCAGTAAGCGGGCCATCGGAGATCAGCCCCAGCATTTT.

The chain employs TRBV5-1 and TRBJ2-5, with TRBD1 matching over 9 bases. The J call is uncertain, as TRBJ2-7 better fits the DNA end. Germline CDR1 SGHRS, CDR2 YFSETQ. The CDR3 runs 13 residues. The CDR3 region has the DNA TGCGCCAGCAGCCCGGACAGGGGCAACGAGCAGTACTTC. Translation: CASSPDRGNEQYF.